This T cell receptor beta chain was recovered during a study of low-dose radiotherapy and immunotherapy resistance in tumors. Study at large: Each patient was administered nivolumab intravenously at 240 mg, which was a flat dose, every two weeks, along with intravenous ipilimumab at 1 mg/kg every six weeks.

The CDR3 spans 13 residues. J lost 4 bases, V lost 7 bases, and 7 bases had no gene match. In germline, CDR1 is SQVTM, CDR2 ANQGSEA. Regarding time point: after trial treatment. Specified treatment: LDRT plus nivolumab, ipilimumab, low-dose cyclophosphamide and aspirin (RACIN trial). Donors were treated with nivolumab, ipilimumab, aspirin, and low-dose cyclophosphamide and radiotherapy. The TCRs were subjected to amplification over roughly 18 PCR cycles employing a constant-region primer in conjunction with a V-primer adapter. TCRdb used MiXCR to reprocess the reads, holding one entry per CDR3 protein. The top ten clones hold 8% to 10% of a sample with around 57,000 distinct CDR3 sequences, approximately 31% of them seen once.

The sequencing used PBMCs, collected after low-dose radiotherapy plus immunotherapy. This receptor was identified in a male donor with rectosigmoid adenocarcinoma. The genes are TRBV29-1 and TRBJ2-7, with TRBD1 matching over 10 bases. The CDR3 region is CSALTGGGYEQYF. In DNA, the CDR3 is TGCAGCGCCCTGACAGGGGGCGGGTACGAGCAGTACTTC.